This passage covers 25 T cell receptor beta chains from one sample sequenced in a study of preoperative IRX-2 immunotherapy in early breast cancer. The method was immunoSEQ multiplex PCR; TCRdb's version includes in-frame clones alone and lacks a portion of them. The sample yields 3,000 to 3,500 clones, over 65% seen once. The treatment denotes: preoperative locoregional IRX-2 cytokine immunotherapy. The sequencing used tumor tissue, collected after IRX-2 immunotherapy. These receptors were taken from a human donor with breast cancer.

This clone has a handful of counts. The genes are TRBV6-1 and TRBJ2-7; D is unresolved. There are 15 residues in the CDR3. The ends were cut back, 0 bases at V and 3 bases at J, with 12 bases in the middle. The V gene's germline CDR1 is MNHNS and CDR2 SASEGT. CDR3 residues: CASSEASGFNYEQYF. The CDR3 nucleotides read TGTGCCAGCAGTGAAGCATCGGGTTTTAACTACGAGCAGTACTTC.

The rearrangement uses TRBV19 and TRBJ2-7; 15 nucleotides align to TRBD2. The CDR3 runs to 18 residues. Germline trimming cut 4 bases from V and 3 bases from J; bases unmatched to any gene: 10. The V gene's germline CDR1 is LNHDA and CDR2 SQIVND (reference sequence). CDR3 DNA: TGTGCCAGTAGTACGGGACTAGCGGGAGGCGAGGAAGGCTACGAGCAGTACTTC. It is translated as CASSTGLAGGEEGYEQYF.

The chain recombines TRBV30 with TRBJ2-5; 8 nucleotides align to TRBD1. Trimming removed 1 base from V and 4 bases from J; junction bases left unmatched: 8. This CDR3 comprises 15 residues. Germline lookup yields CDR1 GTSNPN and CDR2 SVGIG (reference sequence). CDR3 coding DNA: TGTGCCTGGAGTGGGATGGGACAGGACGGAGAGACCCAGTACTTC. Amino acid sequence: CAWSGMGQDGETQYF. Looking up the rest from reference TRBV30 and TRBJ2-5 gives the full variable domain: SQTIHQWPATLVQPVGSPLSLECTVEGTSNPNLYWYRQAAGRGLQLLFYSVGIGQISSEVPQNLSASRPQDRQFILSSKKLLLSDSGFYLCAWSGMGQDGETQYFGPGTRLLVL.

This rearrangement joins TRBV11-1 to TRBJ2-3; no clear D gene. The ends were cut back, 1 base at V and 5 bases at J, with 10 bases in the middle. CDR1 is SGHAT, CDR2 FQDESV, per germline (reference sequence). CDR3 length: 14 amino acids. The CDR3 region has the DNA TGTGCCAGCAGCTTAGGTCCCCTGTTAGATACGCAGTATTTT. Amino acids: CASSLGPLLDTQYF.

The table lists this clone with a count of one. The chain uses TRBV11-3 and TRBJ2-2; tentatively, D is TRBD2 (6 bases). V lost 2 bases, J lost 3 bases, and 10 bases lay in between. In germline, CDR1 is SGHNT, CDR2 YENEEA. The CDR3 has 15 amino acids. The CDR3 is CASSLTGLDTGELFF. The CDR3 nucleotides read TGTGCCAGCAGCTTAACGGGACTGGACACCGGGGAGCTGTTTTTT.

The chain recombines TRBV5-1 with TRBJ2-3; D is perhaps TRBD1 or TRBD2 (6 bases each). V was clipped by 0 bases and J by 0 bases, with 17 bases between them. The CDR3 is 18 residues long. Germline assignment: CDR1 SGHRS and CDR2 YFSETQ. The CDR3 DNA reads TGCGCCAGCAGCTTGGCGGTAGTAGGAGGGGGAAGCACAGATACGCAGTATTTT. Encoded protein: CASSLAVVGGGSTDTQYF.

V and J are TRBV12-5 and TRBJ2-1; D call uncertain. The CDR3 totals 12 residues. Between the trimmed V and J ends, which lost 0 bases and 6 bases, there was a span of 3 bases. In germline, CDR1 is LGHNT, CDR2 FRNRAP. CDR3 residues: CASGLVPNEQFF. CDR3 coding DNA: TGTGCTAGTGGTTTGGTACCCAATGAGCAGTTCTTC.

The V and J genes are TRBV11-3 and TRBJ2-1; maybe TRBD2 (5 bases). Germline V gene sequence: CDR1 SGHNT, CDR2 YENEEA. The CDR3 extends over 14 amino acids. V was cut by 6 bases and J by 9 bases, with 18 bases left in between. The CDR3 protein is CASRPPGRGFEQFF. The DNA for the CDR3 is TGTGCCAGCAGACCCCCTGGCCGGGGATTTGAGCAGTTCTTC.

The chain couples TRBV6-8 to TRBJ2-7; no clear D. Germline CDR1 MNHGY, CDR2 SAAAGT. V lost 5 bases, J lost 5 bases, and 16 bases lay in between. CDR3 size: 14 residues. The CDR3 DNA is TGTGCCAGCAGTCCTCTTTCAGTGGGCGACGAGCAGTACTTC. Protein: CASSPLSVGDEQYF.

The V gene is TRBV7-1, the J gene TRBJ2-2; a possible D gene is TRBD2 (5 bases). TRBV7-1 is reported as an ORF; its role is uncertain. The germline V and J ends were trimmed by 4 bases and 4 bases, with 19 bases remaining between them. This CDR3 is 17 amino acids long. The CDR3, as DNA: TGTGCCAGCAGCTTAGATGCAAGGGCGCGGGTCACCGGGGAGCTGTTTTTT. Protein product: CASSLDARARVTGELFF.

By sample share, this clone is large. CDR3 in amino acids: CASSLGTGAHYGYTF. CDR3 DNA: TGTGCCAGCAGCTTAGGGACAGGGGCTCACTATGGCTACACCTTC. The rearrangement uses TRBV11-3 and TRBJ1-2; 9 nucleotides line up with TRBD1. The germline V gene encodes CDR1 SGHNT and CDR2 YENEEA. Trimming took 1 base from V and 3 from J; bases not matched to a gene: 3. This CDR3 region has 15 residues.

This clone was counted between two and nine times. The chain carries TRBV12-5 and TRBJ2-2, with TRBD2 identical over 7 bases. There are 14 residues in the CDR3. V dropped 7 bases and J dropped 6; count of bases not matched to a gene: 8. Germline CDR1 LGHNT, CDR2 FRNRAP. The CDR3 DNA is TGTGCTAGTGCCCCGGGGAGGGTAGCCGGGGAGCTGTTTTTT. Its protein product is CASAPGRVAGELFF.

The chain has TRBV11-3 and TRBJ2-1; 10 nucleotides align to TRBD1. Germline CDR1 and CDR2: SGHNT and YENEEA. J lost 8 bases, V lost 3 bases, and 7 bases had no gene match. The CDR3 runs 15 residues. The CDR3 sequence is CASSFRTGGRDEQFF. For the CDR3, the DNA is TGTGCCAGCAGCTTTCGGACAGGGGGGCGAGATGAGCAGTTCTTC. Based on the CDR3 plus reference TRBV11-3 and TRBJ2-1, the full variable domain is EAGVVQSPRYKIIEKKQPVAFWCNPISGHNTLYWYLQNLGQGPELLIRYENEEAVDDSQLPKDRFSAERLKGVDSTLKIQPAELGDSAVYLCASSFRTGGRDEQFFGPGTRLTVL.

This clone rates as large. This sequence joins TRBV6-8 and TRBJ1-1, with 9 bases that match TRBD1. This CDR3 has 17 amino acids. Looked up from germline, CDR1 is MNHGY and CDR2 is SAAAGT. Losses at the gene ends were 6 bases for V and 2 bases for J; bases not matched to a gene: 13. The CDR3 nucleotides are TGTGCCAGCAGAGACGCTCCGGGACAGGGTGAAAACACTGAAGCTTTCTTT. It specifies CASRDAPGQGENTEAFF.

The rearrangement uses TRBV7-7 and TRBJ2-7; the D is unclear. V was shortened by 3 bases and J by 1 base, with 10 bases between the two germline ends. The CDR3 contains 14 residues. The germline gives CDR1 SSHAT, CDR2 FNYEAQ (reference sequence). The CDR3 loop is CASSFGGLSYEQYF. CDR3 nucleotides: TGTGCCAGCAGCTTTGGTGGCTTATCCTACGAGCAGTACTTC.

This rearrangement joins TRBV19 to TRBJ1-2, with D maybe TRBD1 (5 bases). Between the trimmed V and J ends, which lost 1 base and 2 bases, there was a span of 8 bases. The length of the CDR3 is 14 residues. Germline lookup yields CDR1 LNHDA and CDR2 SQIVND (reference sequence). The CDR3 protein is CASSIAGENYGYTF. DNA for the CDR3: TGTGCCAGTAGTATAGCGGGGGAGAACTATGGCTACACCTTC.

The CDR3 sequence: CASSKGQRENEKLFF. The CDR3 nucleotides are TGTGCCAGCTCAAAGGGACAGAGGGAAAATGAAAAACTGTTTTTT. The V call is TRBV18, the J call TRBJ1-4; TRBD1 matches at 7 bases. CDR1 and CDR2 (germline): KGHSH, LQKENI. This CDR3 is built from 15 residues. Trimming cost V 5 bases and J 5 bases; bases outside gene matches: 8.

This rearrangement joins TRBV30 to TRBJ1-5; no reliable D call. V dropped 0 bases and J dropped 0 bases, with 3 bases sitting between them. Per germline, CDR1 GTSNPN and CDR2 SVGIG (reference sequence). The CDR3 has 13 residues. CDR3: CAWSVASNQPQHF. The CDR3 DNA reads as TGTGCCTGGAGTGTTGCTAGCAATCAGCCCCAGCATTTT.

The V gene is TRBV7-6, the J gene TRBJ2-5, with TRBD2 matching over 8 bases. The junction had 9 bases not matched to a gene; V was cut back by 5 bases and J by 4 bases. The CDR3 covers 15 residues. In germline, CDR1 is SGHVS, CDR2 FNYEAQ. The CDR3 sequence is CASSGGAGRVETQYF. The CDR3 DNA sequence: TGTGCCAGCAGCGGCGGAGCCGGGAGGGTAGAGACCCAGTACTTC. Filled out from reference TRBV7-6 and TRBJ2-5, the complete variable domain reads GAGVSQSPRYKVTKRGQDVALRCDPISGHVSLYWYRQALGQGPEFLTYFNYEAQQDKSGLPNDRFSAERPEGSISTLTIQRTEQRDSAMYRCASSGGAGRVETQYFGPGTRLLVL.

The V gene is TRBV19, the J gene TRBJ2-1, with D possibly TRBD2 on 6 matching bases. This CDR3 comprises 14 residues. The V end was cut by 6 bases, the J end by 4 bases, with 13 bases between. Per the germline V gene, CDR1 is LNHDA and CDR2 is SQIVND (reference sequence). This CDR3 reads CASRAPAGYNEQFF. CDR3 in DNA: TGTGCCAGTAGAGCTCCGGCGGGGTACAATGAGCAGTTCTTC.

The chain has TRBV5-1 and TRBJ2-7; possibly TRBD1 or TRBD2 for D (5 bases each). Germline loops: CDR1 SGHRS, CDR2 YFSETQ. The length of the CDR3 is 14 residues. Trimming pared 5 bases from V and 2 bases from J, leaving 14 bases between. The CDR3, as DNA: TGCGCCAGCAGTCGGGACGTAGGTACCTACGAGCAGTACTTC. Translated: CASSRDVGTYEQYF.

This clone was detected a few times. The rearrangement joins TRBV30 to TRBJ1-1; 12 bases are shared with TRBD1. CDR3 size: 18 residues. J lost 1 base, V lost 3 bases, and 12 bases had no gene match. Germline CDR1 and CDR2: GTSNPN and SVGIG (reference sequence). The CDR3 reads CAWRPTGTGGSRNTEAFF. CDR3 nucleotide sequence: TGTGCCTGGAGACCTACCGGGACAGGGGGCTCACGGAACACTGAAGCTTTCTTT.

This sequence joins TRBV6-8 and TRBJ2-7; the D is unclear. Trimming took off 4 bases at V and 2 bases at J, with 6 bases between the two ends. Germline lookup yields CDR1 MNHGY and CDR2 SAAAGT. The CDR3 length is 12 residues. The DNA of the CDR3 is TGTGCCAGCAGTTCCCCTCCCTACGAGCAGTACTTC. Translation: CASSSPPYEQYF.

This clone was observed once. This chain uses TRBV5-1 with TRBJ1-4, with no clear D. Germline values: CDR1 SGHRS, CDR2 YFSETQ. The CDR3 is 14 residues long. V lost 4 bases to trimming and J lost 3 bases, with 10 bases between them. CDR3 residues: CASSPDSSNEKLFF. As DNA, the CDR3 is TGCGCCAGCAGCCCGGATTCTTCTAATGAAAAACTGTTTTTT.

The chain employs TRBV19 and TRBJ1-5; 7 nucleotides align to TRBD1. Looked up from germline, CDR1 is LNHDA and CDR2 is SQIVND (reference sequence). This CDR3 spans 14 amino acids. The V and J ends lost 7 bases and 2 bases, in that order; junction bases with no gene match: 5. The CDR3 loop reads CASKLTGGNQPQHF. The CDR3 coding sequence is TGTGCCAGTAAGCTTACAGGGGGCAATCAGCCCCAGCATTTT.